The source of this T cell receptor (beta chain) is a study of blood T cells in healthy people across ages. This clonotype was counted many times. CDR3 length: 14 amino acids. In germline, CDR1 is SGHDN, CDR2 FVKESK. PCR was performed a second time for 7 to 11 cycles using a sample-barcoded 5' primer and a J-beta primer mix. TCRdb used MiXCR to reprocess the 5' RACE reads, holding one entry per CDR3 protein. This sample has hundreds of thousands of distinct CDR3 sequences, with over 40% found just once. Sequencing used blood. This receptor was taken from a woman older than 75 in good health. This chain joins TRBV14 and TRBJ2-4; D not certain. The DNA end favors TRBJ2-7, so the J call may be wrong. The chain's CDR3 is CASSQDHSFYEQYF. For the CDR3, the DNA is TGTGCCAGCAGCCAAGATCACAGCTTCTACGAGCAGTACTTC.